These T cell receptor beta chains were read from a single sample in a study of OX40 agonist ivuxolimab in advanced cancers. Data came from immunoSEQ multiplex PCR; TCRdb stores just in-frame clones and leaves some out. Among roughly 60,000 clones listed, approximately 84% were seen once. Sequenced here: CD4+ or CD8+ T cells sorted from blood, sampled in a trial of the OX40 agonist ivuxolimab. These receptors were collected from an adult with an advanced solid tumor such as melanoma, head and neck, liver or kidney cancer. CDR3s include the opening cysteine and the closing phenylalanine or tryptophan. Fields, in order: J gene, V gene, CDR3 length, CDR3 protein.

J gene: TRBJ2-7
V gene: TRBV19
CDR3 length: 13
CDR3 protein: CASSMSDRAVQYF

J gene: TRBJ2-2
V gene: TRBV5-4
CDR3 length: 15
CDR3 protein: CASSLGGRGTGELFF

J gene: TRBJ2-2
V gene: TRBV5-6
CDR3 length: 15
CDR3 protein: CASSWTGEGTGELFF

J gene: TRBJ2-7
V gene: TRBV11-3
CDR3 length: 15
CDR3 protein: CASSYRDRETYEQYF

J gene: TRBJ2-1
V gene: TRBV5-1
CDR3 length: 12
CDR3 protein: CASSFDRDARFF

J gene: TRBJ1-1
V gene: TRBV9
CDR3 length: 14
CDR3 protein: CASSASQGDTEAFF

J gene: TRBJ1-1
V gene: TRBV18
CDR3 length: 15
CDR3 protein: CASSPRQGGWTEAFF

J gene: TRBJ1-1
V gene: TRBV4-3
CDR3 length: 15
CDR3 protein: CASSQALTVNTEAFF

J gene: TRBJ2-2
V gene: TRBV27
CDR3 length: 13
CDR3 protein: CARGDEGVGELFF

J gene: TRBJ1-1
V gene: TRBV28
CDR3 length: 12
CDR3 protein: CASKGARTEAFF

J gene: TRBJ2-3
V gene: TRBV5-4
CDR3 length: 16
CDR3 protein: CASSSQAGGSTDTQYF

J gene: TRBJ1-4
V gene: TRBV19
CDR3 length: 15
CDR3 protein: CASSIGGELNEKLFF

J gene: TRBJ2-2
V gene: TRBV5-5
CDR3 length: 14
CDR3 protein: CASSSPLIYGELFF

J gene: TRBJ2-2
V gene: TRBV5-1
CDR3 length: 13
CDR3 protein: CASSFLYTGELFF

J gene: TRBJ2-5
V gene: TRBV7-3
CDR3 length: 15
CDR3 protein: CASSLTGQLQETQYF

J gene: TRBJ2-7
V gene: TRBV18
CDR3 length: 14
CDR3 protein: CASSPRLAGEEQYF

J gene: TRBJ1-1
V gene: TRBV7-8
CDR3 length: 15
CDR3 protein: CASSLNGGPLGEAFF

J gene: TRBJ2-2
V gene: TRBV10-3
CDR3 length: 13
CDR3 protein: CAISEEGFGELFF

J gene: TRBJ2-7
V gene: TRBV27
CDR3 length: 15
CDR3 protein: CASRNGQGDFYEQYF

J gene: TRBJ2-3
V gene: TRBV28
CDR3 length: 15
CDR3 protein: CASSSPDRGTDTQYF

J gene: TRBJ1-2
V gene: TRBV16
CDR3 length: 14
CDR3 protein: CASSQSYRASGYTF

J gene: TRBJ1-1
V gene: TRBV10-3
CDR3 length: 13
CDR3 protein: CAISDGLRTEAFF

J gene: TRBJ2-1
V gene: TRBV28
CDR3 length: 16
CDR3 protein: CASSRTSGSQYNEQFF

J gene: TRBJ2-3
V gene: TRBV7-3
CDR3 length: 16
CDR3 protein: CASSLRGGGNTDTQYF